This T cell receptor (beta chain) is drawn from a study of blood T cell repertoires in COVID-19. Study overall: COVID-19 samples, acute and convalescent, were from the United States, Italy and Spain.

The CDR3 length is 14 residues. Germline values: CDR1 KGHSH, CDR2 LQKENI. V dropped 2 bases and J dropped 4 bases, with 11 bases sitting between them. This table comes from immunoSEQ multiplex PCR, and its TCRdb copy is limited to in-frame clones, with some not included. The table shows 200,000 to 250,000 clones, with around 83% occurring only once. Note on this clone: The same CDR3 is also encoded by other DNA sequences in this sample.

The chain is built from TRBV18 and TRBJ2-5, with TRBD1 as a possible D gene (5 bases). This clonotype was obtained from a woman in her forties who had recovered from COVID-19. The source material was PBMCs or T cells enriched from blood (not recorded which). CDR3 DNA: TGTGCCAGCTCACCAGGGCAGGGCGTAGAGACCCAGTACTTC. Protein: CASSPGQGVETQYF.